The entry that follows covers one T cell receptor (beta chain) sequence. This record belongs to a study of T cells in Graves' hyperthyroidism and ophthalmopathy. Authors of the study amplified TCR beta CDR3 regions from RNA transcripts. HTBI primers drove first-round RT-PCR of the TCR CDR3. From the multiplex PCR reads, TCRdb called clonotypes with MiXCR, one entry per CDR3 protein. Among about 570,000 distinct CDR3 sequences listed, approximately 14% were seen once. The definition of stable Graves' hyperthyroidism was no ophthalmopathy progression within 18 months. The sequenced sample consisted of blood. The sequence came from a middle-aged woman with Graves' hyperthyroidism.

CDR3: CASSVASGTSGSSEQYF. DNA of the CDR3: TGTGCCAGCAGCGTAGCTTCAGGGACTAGCGGGAGTAGTGAGCAGTACTTC. The gene calls are TRBV9 and TRBJ2-7; 14 bases align to TRBD2. Germline CDR1 is SGDLS and CDR2 is YYNGEE. After removal of 0 bases from V and 7 bases from J, the junction contained 9 bases not matched to a gene. The CDR3 is 17 residues long. Combining the CDR3 with reference TRBV9 and TRBJ2-7 gives the whole variable domain DSGVTQTPKHLITATGQRVTLRCSPRSGDLSVYWYQQSLDQGLQFLIQYYNGEERAKGNILERFSAQQFPDLHSELNLSSLELGDSALYFCASSVASGTSGSSEQYFGPGTRLTVT.